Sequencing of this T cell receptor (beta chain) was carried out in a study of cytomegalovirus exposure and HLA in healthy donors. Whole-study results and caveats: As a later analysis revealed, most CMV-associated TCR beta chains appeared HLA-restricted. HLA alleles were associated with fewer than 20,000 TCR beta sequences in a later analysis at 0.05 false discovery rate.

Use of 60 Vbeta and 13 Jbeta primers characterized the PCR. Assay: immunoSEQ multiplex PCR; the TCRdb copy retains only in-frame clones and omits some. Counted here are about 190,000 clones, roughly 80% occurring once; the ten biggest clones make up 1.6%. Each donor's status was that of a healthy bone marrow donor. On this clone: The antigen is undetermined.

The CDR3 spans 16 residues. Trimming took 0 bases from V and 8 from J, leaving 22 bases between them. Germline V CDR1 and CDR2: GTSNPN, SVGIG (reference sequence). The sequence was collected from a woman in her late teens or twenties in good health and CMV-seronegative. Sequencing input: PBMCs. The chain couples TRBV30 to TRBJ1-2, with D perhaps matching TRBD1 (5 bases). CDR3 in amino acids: CAWSVGAGFSAIGYTF. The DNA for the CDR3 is TGTGCCTGGAGTGTTGGGGCAGGGTTTAGTGCCATCGGCTACACCTTC.